This TCR beta chain is drawn from a study of cytomegalovirus exposure and HLA in healthy donors. The CDR3 consists of 14 residues. Germline CDR1 and CDR2: SGHKS and YYEKEE (reference sequence). V shed 3 bases and J shed 1 base, with 10 bases lying between them. This cohort consisted of healthy bone marrow donors. The PCR had 60 Vbeta and 13 Jbeta primers. The repertoire was sequenced with immunoSEQ multiplex PCR; TCRdb's copy has only in-frame clones and lacks some. The profile covers roughly 190,000 clones, with 9.5% to 15% appearing a single time and approximately 7.8% taken by the ten largest. This clonotype was obtained from a man aged 50-60 years in good health and CMV-seropositive. This rearrangement joins TRBV5-5 to TRBJ1-1; TRBD1 might be the D (6 bases). The sequencing sample was made of PBMCs. CDR3 DNA: TGTGCCAGCAGCTGGGGACAAGAGAACACTGAAGCTTTCTTT. It translates to CASSWGQENTEAFF.